These 7 T cell receptor beta chains were all obtained from the same sample, sequenced in a study of cytomegalovirus exposure and HLA in healthy donors (TCRdb year 2017). To prepare the library, the immunoSEQ multiplex PCR assay was applied. For the multiplex PCR, a mixture combining 60 forward primers for TCR Vbeta segments and 13 reverse primers for TCR Jbeta segments was used. This is the immuneACCESS table as TCRdb keeps it, with only in-frame sequences that have V and J called. A part of the clones is gone; compared with another copy, unresolved V genes explain less than half, and the rest is unexplained. For this sample there are 150,000 to 200,000 clones; approximately 72% appear just once. Of the sample, 1.3% to 1.5% falls within the top ten clones. Material: PBMCs. These receptors were taken from a man aged 50-60 years in good health and CMV-seronegative.

The chain joins TRBV2 to TRBJ2-1, with D possibly matching TRBD2 (6 bases). V was shortened by 6 bases and J by 6 bases, with 15 bases between the two germline ends. The CDR3 spans 14 residues. Germline V gives CDR1 SNHLY, CDR2 FYNNEI. The CDR3 nucleotides are TGTGCCAGCAGCTGGGCGGGGCTAACCAATGAGCAGTTCTTC. Translating it yields CASSWAGLTNEQFF. Together with reference TRBV2 and TRBJ2-1, the CDR3 gives the full variable domain: EPEVTQTPSHQVTQMGQEVILRCVPISNHLYFYWYRQILGQKVEFLVSFYNNEISEKSEIFDDQFSVERPDGSNFTLKIRSTKLEDSAMYFCASSWAGLTNEQFFGPGTRLTVL.

The rearrangement uses TRBV19 and TRBJ2-3; 7 bases line up with TRBD1. The CDR3 has 14 amino acids. Germline CDR1 LNHDA, CDR2 SQIVND (reference sequence). J gave up 4 bases and V 3 bases, and 4 bases lay outside the gene matches. The CDR3, as DNA: TGTGCCAGTAGTATTCGACAGGGTTCAGATACGCAGTATTTT. As protein: CASSIRQGSDTQYF.

This sequence joins TRBV7-2 and TRBJ2-2, with TRBD2 matching 7 bases. The CDR3 is 16 residues long. CDR1 and CDR2 (germline): SGHTA, FQGNSA. Trimming at V came to 2 bases and at J to 3 bases, leaving 6 bases not matched to a gene. CDR3 region: CASSLSSGGYTGELFF. Here the CDR3 DNA reads TGTGCCAGCAGCTTATCTAGCGGAGGTTACACCGGGGAGCTGTTTTTT.

The CDR3 region is CASSQPGTGVRGEQFF. CDR3 nucleotide sequence: TGCGCCAGCAGCCAACCCGGGACAGGGGTCCGGGGTGAGCAGTTCTTC. V is TRBV4-1 and J is TRBJ2-1; 10 bases fit TRBD1. The CDR3 sequence is 16 residues long. CDR1 MGHRA and CDR2 YSYEKL come from the germline V gene. The V gene end was trimmed by 2 bases and the J gene end by 9 bases; junction bases not matched to a gene: 10.

V and J are TRBV6-1 and TRBJ1-6, with a possible D match to TRBD1 (5 bases). Germline-derived CDR1 and CDR2 are MNHNS and SASEGT. V was shortened by 3 bases and J by 9 bases, with 15 bases between the two germline ends. The CDR3 loop spans 15 amino acids. This CDR3 reads CASSELGQGGSPLHF. CDR3 sequence (DNA): TGTGCCAGCAGTGAGTTGGGCCAGGGAGGTTCACCCCTCCACTTT.

The chain combines TRBV6-1 with TRBJ2-5; TRBD1 is a possible D gene (6 bases). V lost 5 bases and J 6 bases, leaving 16 bases between the germline ends. The CDR3 consists of 14 residues. Germline V CDR1 and CDR2: MNHNS, SASEGT. The CDR3 nucleotides read TGTGCCAGCAGTATGTGGAACAGGGACCAGACCCAGTACTTC. Protein product: CASSMWNRDQTQYF.

This clone occurred once. The V gene is TRBV6-4, the J gene TRBJ2-5, with D unresolved. The CDR3 runs to 15 residues. Trimming took off 2 bases at V and 3 bases at J, with 13 bases between the two ends. Germline loops: CDR1 MRHNA, CDR2 SNTAGT. CDR3 amino acids: CASSDPRIFKETQYF. The CDR3 DNA follows: TGTGCCAGCAGTGACCCGAGAATTTTTAAAGAGACCCAGTACTTC.